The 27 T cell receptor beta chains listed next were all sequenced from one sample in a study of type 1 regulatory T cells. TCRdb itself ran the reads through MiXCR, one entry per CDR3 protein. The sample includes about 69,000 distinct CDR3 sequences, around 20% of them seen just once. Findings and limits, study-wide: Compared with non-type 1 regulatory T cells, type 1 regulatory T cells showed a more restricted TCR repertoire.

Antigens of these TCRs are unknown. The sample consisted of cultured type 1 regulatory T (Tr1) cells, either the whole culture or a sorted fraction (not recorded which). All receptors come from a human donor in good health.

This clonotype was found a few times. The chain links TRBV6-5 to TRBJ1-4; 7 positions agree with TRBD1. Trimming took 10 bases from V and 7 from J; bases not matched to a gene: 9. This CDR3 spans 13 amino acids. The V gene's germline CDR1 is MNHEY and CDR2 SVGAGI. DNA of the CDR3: TGTGCCACTAGAGACAGGGCTCGTGAAAAACTGTTTTTT. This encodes CATRDRAREKLFF.

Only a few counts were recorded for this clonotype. CDR3 loop: CASSLRGGTSTDTQYF. The CDR3 nucleotides read TGTGCCAGCAGCCTCCGAGGGGGCACTAGCACAGATACGCAGTATTTT. The chain couples TRBV7-6 to TRBJ2-3; 7 bases match TRBD1. With 5 bases clipped from V and 0 bases from J, the junction kept 8 bases outside the gene matches. Germline assignment: CDR1 SGHVS and CDR2 FNYEAQ. This CDR3 contains 16 residues.

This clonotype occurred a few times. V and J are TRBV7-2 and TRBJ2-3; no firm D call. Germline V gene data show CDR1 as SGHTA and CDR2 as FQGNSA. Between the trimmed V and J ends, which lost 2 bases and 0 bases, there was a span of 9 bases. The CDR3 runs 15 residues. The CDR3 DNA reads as TGTGCCAGCAGCTTATTCAGAGTGAGCACAGATACGCAGTATTTT. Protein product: CASSLFRVSTDTQYF.

The CDR3 here is CASSLDGGRASTDTQYF. The CDR3 DNA sequence: TGCGCCAGCAGCTTGGACGGCGGGAGGGCCTCGACAGATACGCAGTATTTT. This rearrangement joins TRBV5-1 to TRBJ2-3, with 9 bases that match TRBD2. The CDR3 covers 17 residues. Germline loops: CDR1 SGHRS, CDR2 YFSETQ. The trim removed 0 bases at V and 3 bases at J, leaving 8 bases unmatched.

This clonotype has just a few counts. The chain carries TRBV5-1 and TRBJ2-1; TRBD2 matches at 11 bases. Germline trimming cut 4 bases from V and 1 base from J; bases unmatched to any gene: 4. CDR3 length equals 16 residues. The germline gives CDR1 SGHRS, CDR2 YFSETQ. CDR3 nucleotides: TGCGCCAGCAGCGACGGGACTAGCGGTTCCTACAATGAGCAGTTCTTC. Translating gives CASSDGTSGSYNEQFF. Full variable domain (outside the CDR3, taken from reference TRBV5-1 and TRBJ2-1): KAGVTQTPRYLIKTRGQQVTLSCSPISGHRSVSWYQQTPGQGLQFLFEYFSETQRNKGNFPGRFSGRQFSNSRSEMNVSTLELGDSALYLCASSDGTSGSYNEQFFGPGTRLTVL.

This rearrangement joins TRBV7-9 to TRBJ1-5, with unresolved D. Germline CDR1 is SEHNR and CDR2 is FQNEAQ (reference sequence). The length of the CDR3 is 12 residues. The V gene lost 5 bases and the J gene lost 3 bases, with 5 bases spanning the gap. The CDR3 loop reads CASSVPNQPQHF. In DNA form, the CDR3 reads TGTGCCAGCAGCGTACCCAATCAGCCCCAGCATTTT.

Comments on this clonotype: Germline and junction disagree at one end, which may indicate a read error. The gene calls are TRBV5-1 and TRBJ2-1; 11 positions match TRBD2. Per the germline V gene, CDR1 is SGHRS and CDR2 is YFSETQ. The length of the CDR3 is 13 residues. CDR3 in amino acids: CASGLSLAGVQFF. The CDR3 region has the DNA TGCGCCAGCGGCTTGTCACTAGCGGGAGTCCAGTTCTTC.

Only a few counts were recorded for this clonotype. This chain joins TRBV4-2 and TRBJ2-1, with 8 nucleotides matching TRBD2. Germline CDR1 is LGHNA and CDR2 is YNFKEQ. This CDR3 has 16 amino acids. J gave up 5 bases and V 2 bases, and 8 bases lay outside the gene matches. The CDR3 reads CASSQPGTRVDNEQFF. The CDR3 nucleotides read TGTGCCAGCAGCCAACCGGGGACTAGAGTCGACAATGAGCAGTTCTTC.

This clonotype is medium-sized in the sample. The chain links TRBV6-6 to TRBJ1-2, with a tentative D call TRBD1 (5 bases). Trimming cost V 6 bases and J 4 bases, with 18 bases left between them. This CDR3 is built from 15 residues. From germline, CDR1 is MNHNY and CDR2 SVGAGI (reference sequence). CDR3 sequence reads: CASSRSGLSLYGYTF. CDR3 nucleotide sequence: TGTGCCAGCAGCCGGTCGGGACTTTCCCTCTATGGCTACACCTTC.

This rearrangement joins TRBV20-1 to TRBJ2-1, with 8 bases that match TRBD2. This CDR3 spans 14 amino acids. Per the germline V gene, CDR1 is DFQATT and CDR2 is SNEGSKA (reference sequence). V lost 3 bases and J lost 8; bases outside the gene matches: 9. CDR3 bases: TGCAGTGCTAGTCGGGCTAGCGGGTGGTATGAGCAGTTCTTC. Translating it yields CSASRASGWYEQFF.

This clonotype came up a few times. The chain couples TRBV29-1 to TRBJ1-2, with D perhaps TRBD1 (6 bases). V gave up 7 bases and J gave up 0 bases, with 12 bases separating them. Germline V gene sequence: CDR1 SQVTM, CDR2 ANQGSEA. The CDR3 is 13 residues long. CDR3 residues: CSAETGSNYGYTF. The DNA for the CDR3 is TGCAGCGCGGAAACAGGGTCTAACTATGGCTACACCTTC.

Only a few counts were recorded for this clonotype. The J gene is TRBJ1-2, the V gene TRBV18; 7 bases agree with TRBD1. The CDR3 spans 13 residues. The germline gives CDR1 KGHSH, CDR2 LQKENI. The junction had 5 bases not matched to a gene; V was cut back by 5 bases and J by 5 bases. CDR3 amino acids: CASSAGQEYGYTF. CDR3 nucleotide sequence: TGTGCCAGCTCAGCCGGACAGGAGTATGGCTACACCTTC.

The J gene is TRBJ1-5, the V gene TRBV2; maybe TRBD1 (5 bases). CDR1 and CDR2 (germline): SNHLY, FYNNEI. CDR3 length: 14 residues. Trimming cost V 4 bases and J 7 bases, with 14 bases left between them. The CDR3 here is CASSVERWGQPQHF. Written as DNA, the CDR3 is TGTGCCAGCAGTGTCGAACGGTGGGGCCAGCCCCAGCATTTT.

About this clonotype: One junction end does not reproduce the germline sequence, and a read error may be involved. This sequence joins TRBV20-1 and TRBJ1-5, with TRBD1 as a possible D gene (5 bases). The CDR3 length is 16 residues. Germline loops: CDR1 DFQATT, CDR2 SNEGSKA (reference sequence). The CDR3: CSAAPGGRGSNQSQHF. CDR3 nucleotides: TGCAGTGCCGCCCCGGGAGGCCGGGGGAGCAATCAGTCCCAGCATTTT.

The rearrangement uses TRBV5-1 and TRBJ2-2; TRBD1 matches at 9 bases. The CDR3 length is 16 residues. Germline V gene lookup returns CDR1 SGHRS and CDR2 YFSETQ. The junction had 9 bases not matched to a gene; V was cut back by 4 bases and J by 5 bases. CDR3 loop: CASSPGQGPLTGELFF. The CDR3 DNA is TGCGCCAGCAGCCCCGGACAGGGGCCATTAACCGGGGAGCTGTTTTTT.

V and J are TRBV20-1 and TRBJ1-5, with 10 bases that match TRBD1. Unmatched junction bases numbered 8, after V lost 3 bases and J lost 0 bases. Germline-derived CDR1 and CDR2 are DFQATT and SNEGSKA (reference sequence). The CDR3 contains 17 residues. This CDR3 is CSARGQGPSYSNQPQHF. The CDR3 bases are TGCAGTGCTAGGGGACAGGGGCCCAGCTATAGCAATCAGCCCCAGCATTTT.

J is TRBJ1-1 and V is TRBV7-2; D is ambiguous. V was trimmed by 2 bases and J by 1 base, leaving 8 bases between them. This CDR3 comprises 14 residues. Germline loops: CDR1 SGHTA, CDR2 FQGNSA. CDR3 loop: CASSLMRENTEAFF. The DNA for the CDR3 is TGTGCCAGCAGCTTAATGAGGGAGAACACTGAAGCTTTCTTT.

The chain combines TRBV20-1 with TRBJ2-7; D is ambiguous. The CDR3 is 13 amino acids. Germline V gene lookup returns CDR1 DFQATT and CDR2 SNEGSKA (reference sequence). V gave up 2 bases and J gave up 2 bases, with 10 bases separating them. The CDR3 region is CSARSLDTYEQYF. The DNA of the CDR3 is TGCAGTGCTAGATCCCTTGATACCTACGAGCAGTACTTC.

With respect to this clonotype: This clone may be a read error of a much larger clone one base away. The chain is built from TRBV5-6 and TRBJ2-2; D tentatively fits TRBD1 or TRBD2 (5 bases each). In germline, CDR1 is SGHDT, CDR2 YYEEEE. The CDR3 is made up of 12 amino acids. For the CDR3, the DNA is TGTGCCAGCAGCTGGGGCTACGGGGAGCAGTTTTTT. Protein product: CASSWGYGEQFF.

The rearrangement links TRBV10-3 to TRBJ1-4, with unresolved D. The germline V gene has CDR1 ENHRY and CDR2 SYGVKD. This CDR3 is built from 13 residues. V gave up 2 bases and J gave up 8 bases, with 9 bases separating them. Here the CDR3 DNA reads TGTGCCATCAGTGAGCACAGCTCCGAAAAACTGTTTTTT. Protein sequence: CAISEHSSEKLFF.

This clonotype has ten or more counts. CDR3 nucleotides: TGCAGTGCTCCTTCTATGGCAGCGGCAGATACGCAGTATTTT. Amino acid sequence: CSAPSMAAADTQYF. The rearrangement uses TRBV20-1 and TRBJ2-3, with D possibly TRBD2 on 5 matching bases. V lost 5 bases and J lost 4, with 16 bases in between. CDR3 size: 14 residues. CDR1 is DFQATT and CDR2 is SNEGSKA in the germline V gene (reference sequence).

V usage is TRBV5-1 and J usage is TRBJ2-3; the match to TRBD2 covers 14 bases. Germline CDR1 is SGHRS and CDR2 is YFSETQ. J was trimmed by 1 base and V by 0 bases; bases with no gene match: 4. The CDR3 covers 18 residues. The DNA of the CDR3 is TGCGCCAGCAGCTTGGTCGGACTAGCGGGAGGCGGCACAGATACGCAGTATTTT. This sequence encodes CASSLVGLAGGGTDTQYF.

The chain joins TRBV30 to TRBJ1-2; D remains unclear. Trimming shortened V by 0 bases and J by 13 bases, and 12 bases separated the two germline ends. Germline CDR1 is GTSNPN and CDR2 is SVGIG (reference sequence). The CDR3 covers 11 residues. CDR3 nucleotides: TGTGCCTGGAGTGTCTACGAAGGCAGCACCTTC. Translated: CAWSVYEGSTF.

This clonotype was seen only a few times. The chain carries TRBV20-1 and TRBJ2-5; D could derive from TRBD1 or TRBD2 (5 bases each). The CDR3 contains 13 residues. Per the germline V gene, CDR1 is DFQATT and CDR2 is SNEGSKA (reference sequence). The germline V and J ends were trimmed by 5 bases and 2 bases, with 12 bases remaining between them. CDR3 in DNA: TGCAGTGCTCGGGGTACAGGTCAAGAGACCCAGTACTTC. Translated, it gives CSARGTGQETQYF.

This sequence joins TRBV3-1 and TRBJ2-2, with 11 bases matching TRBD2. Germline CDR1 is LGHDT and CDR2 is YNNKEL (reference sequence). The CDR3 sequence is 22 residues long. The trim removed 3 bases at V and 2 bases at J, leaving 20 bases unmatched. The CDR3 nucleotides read TGTGCCAGCAGCCAGGAATACCGGACTAGCGGGTTTCGGGTGACAAACACCGGGGAGCTGTTTTTT. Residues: CASSQEYRTSGFRVTNTGELFF.

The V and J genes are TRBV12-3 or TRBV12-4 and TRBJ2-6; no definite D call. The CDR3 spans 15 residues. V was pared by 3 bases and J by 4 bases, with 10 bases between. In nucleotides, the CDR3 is TGTGCCAGCAGTTTTTGGGGTTCCGGGGCCAACGTCCTGACTTTC. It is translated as CASSFWGSGANVLTF.

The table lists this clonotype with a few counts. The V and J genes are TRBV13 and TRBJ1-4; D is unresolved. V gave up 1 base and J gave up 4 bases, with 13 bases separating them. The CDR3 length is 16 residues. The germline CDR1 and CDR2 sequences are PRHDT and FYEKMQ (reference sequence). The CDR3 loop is CASSLVRGAGNEKLFF. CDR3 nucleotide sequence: TGTGCCAGCAGCTTAGTTCGGGGAGCCGGTAATGAAAAACTGTTTTTT.